These 6 T cell receptor beta chains originate from one sample sequenced in a study of T cells after yellow fever vaccination. Each CDR3 protein gets one entry after TCRdb re-called the 5' RACE reads with MiXCR. The data show 300,000 to 400,000 distinct CDR3 sequences, about 8.7% seen once. This specimen was PBMCs, taken on the day of the first yellow fever vaccination. The receptors come from a man in his late teens or twenties who received the YFV17D yellow fever vaccine.

As for this clonotype: Given a much more abundant clone one base away, this may be a read error. The V gene is TRBV5-1, the J gene TRBJ2-6, with D perhaps matching TRBD1 (5 bases). This CDR3 region has 14 residues. The germline V gene encodes CDR1 SGHRS and CDR2 YFSETQ. The CDR3 sequence is CASSASSGANVPTF. CDR3 bases: TGCGCCAGCAGCGCCTCCTCTGGGGCCAACGTCCCGACTTTC.

There are a few counts of this clonotype. V gene TRBV4-3 combines with J gene TRBJ1-2; 7 bases are shared with TRBD1. This CDR3 comprises 13 residues. The ends lost 4 bases at V and 8 bases at J; junction bases unmatched: 7. Per the germline V gene, CDR1 is LGHNA and CDR2 is YSLEER. The CDR3 sequence is CASSLAGGGGYTF. DNA for the CDR3: TGCGCCAGCAGCCTGGCAGGGGGTGGCGGCTACACCTTC.

The V call is TRBV2, the J call TRBJ2-1; possible D gene TRBD1, 6 bases. Germline CDR1 SNHLY, CDR2 FYNNEI. V was cut by 4 bases and J by 4 bases, with 14 bases left in between. The CDR3 spans 15 residues. The CDR3 DNA is TGTGCCAGCAGTGTCCTTTCCGGACAGTACAATGAGCAGTTCTTC. Protein sequence: CASSVLSGQYNEQFF.

This clonotype showed up many times. The rearrangement links TRBV12-3 or TRBV12-4 to TRBJ2-4; 8 bases fit TRBD1. This CDR3 spans 14 amino acids. Trimming took 4 bases from V and 7 from J; bases not matched to a gene: 6. DNA of the CDR3: TGTGCCAGCAGTTGGACAGGGTATGATAACATTCAGTACTTC. It codes for CASSWTGYDNIQYF.

The V gene is TRBV6-6, the J gene TRBJ1-1; the D is unclear. Trimming took off 8 bases at V and 3 bases at J, with 7 bases between the two ends. This CDR3 comprises 11 residues. Germline V gene data show CDR1 as MNHNY and CDR2 as SVGAGI (reference sequence). The CDR3 DNA follows: TGTGCCAGCGTATCGGACACTGAAGCTTTCTTT. The encoded protein is CASVSDTEAFF.

The chain couples TRBV7-6 to TRBJ1-4; 9 nucleotides agree with TRBD1. J was trimmed by 0 bases and V by 5 bases; bases with no gene match: 13. The length of the CDR3 is 19 residues. In germline, CDR1 is SGHVS, CDR2 FNYEAQ. CDR3 sequence reads: CASSPRQGVTIATNEKLFF. CDR3 nucleotides: TGTGCCAGCAGCCCCCGACAGGGGGTTACTATTGCAACTAATGAAAAACTGTTTTTT.